A single TCR beta chain is shown here with its context. Clinical history reported by participants formed the basis on which cohorts were assigned. The V and J ends lost 2 bases and 0 bases respectively, with 8 bases between them. Germline V CDR1 and CDR2: MNHEY, SMNVEV (reference sequence). This CDR3 has 15 amino acids. The sample is drawn from a study of blood T cell repertoires in COVID-19. Study-wide context: Both acute and convalescent COVID-19 samples were obtained from the United States, Italy and Spain. Sources were T cells, B-cell-depleted T cells, or PBMCs; the material itself was cDNA or gDNA.

Profiling relied on immunoSEQ multiplex PCR, and the TCRdb table lists in-frame clones only, not all of them. The sample includes about 240,000 clones, around 89% of them seen just once. The chain combines TRBV27 with TRBJ1-3; D is possibly TRBD1 (5 bases). Sequenced input: PBMCs or T cells enriched from blood (not recorded which). This sequence originates from a woman aged 25 to 45 who had recovered from COVID-19. DNA of the CDR3: TGTGCCAGCAGTTTACAGGGTCCCTCTGGAAACACCATATATTTT. This codes for CASSLQGPSGNTIYF.